The 10 T cell receptor beta chains below all came from one sample that was sequenced in a study of identical twins. TCRdb passed the 5' RACE reads through MiXCR, listing each CDR3 protein once. The table records fewer than 250,000 distinct CDR3 sequences, 7.5% of them present only once. This sample was also put to use in a study of yellow fever vaccine responses in identical twins.

Sequencing was done on a sample of CD8+ T cells sorted from blood. Receptor source: a woman aged 18-30 years in good health.

This chain connects TRBV27 to TRBJ2-1; perhaps D is TRBD1 or TRBD2 (6 bases each). V was shortened by 5 bases and J by 6 bases, with 23 bases between the two germline ends. The germline CDR1 and CDR2 sequences are MNHEY and SMNVEV (reference sequence). The CDR3 extends over 17 amino acids. CDR3 sequence reads: CASSPLVVGGPINEQFF. CDR3 coding DNA: TGTGCCAGCAGTCCCCTGGTTGTGGGGGGCCCTATCAATGAGCAGTTCTTC.

This chain connects TRBV28 to TRBJ2-3, with 8 bases aligning to TRBD1. Trimming cost V 1 base and J 0 bases; bases outside gene matches: 15. The CDR3 contains 20 residues. Germline V lookup: CDR1 MDHEN, CDR2 SYDVKM. CDR3 nucleotide sequence: TGTGCCAGCAGTTTATTGCCTGGGACAGGTTCTCATTCTAGCACAGATACGCAGTATTTT. It translates to CASSLLPGTGSHSSTDTQYF.

The sample holds many counts of this clonotype. The genes are TRBV7-8 and TRBJ2-1; D possibly uses TRBD1 or TRBD2 (5 bases each). This CDR3 has 12 amino acids. The germline gives CDR1 SGHVS, CDR2 FQNEAQ. V lost 10 bases, J lost 5 bases, and 12 bases lay in between. The CDR3 sequence is CATTEGHNEQFF. Here the CDR3 DNA reads TGTGCCACTACAGAGGGGCACAATGAGCAGTTCTTC. The entire variable domain, with the rest obtained from reference TRBV7-8 and TRBJ2-1, is as follows: GAGVSQSPRYKVAKRGQDVALRCDPISGHVSLFWYQQALGQGPEFLTYFQNEAQLDKSGLPSDRFFAERPEGSVSTLKIQRTQQEDSAVYLCATTEGHNEQFFGPGTRLTVL.

This clonotype was seen more than once but under ten times. The rearrangement uses TRBV29-1 and TRBJ2-1, with TRBD2 as a possible D gene (6 bases). The CDR3 is 11 residues long. With 6 bases removed from V and 7 bases from J, the gap between germline ends came to 10 bases. Looked up from germline, CDR1 is SQVTM and CDR2 is ANQGSEA. CDR3 DNA sequence: TGCAGCGTGCCTGGGGGGAATGAGCAGTTCTTC. This encodes CSVPGGNEQFF.

This clonotype was recorded a few times. J is TRBJ1-1 and V is TRBV9; D gene ambiguous. Trimming left V 1 base short and J 5 bases short, with 9 bases between. In germline, CDR1 is SGDLS, CDR2 YYNGEE. The CDR3 totals 13 residues. The CDR3 DNA follows: TGTGCCAGCAGCGTAAATAGAGGGACTGAAGCTTTCTTT. Translating gives CASSVNRGTEAFF.

This clonotype was recorded many times. The chain couples TRBV7-6 to TRBJ1-1, with a tentative D call TRBD1 (6 bases). The CDR3 loop spans 13 amino acids. Looked up from germline, CDR1 is SGHVS and CDR2 is FNYEAQ. Trimming cost V 3 bases and J 5 bases, with 10 bases left between them. The DNA for the CDR3 is TGTGCCAGCAGCTTGACGGGGACAACTGAAGCTTTCTTT. As protein: CASSLTGTTEAFF.

This clonotype was observed at least ten times. The rearrangement uses TRBV29-1 and TRBJ2-7, with unresolved D. The V gene's germline CDR1 is SQVTM and CDR2 ANQGSEA. Trimming took 0 bases from V and 2 from J, leaving 8 bases between them. The CDR3 extends over 13 amino acids. The CDR3 nucleotides are TGCAGCGTTGAAGAAGATTTGGCCTACGAGCAGTACTTC. Encoded protein: CSVEEDLAYEQYF.

V and J are TRBV28 and TRBJ1-3; D uncertain. Germline V lookup: CDR1 MDHEN, CDR2 SYDVKM. This CDR3 contains 14 residues. The germline V and J ends were trimmed by 3 bases and 2 bases, with 8 bases remaining between them. The CDR3 coding sequence is TGTGCCAGCAGTTTTCGGGGTGCTGGAAACACCATATATTTT. It specifies CASSFRGAGNTIYF. The full variable domain, its missing parts supplied by reference TRBV28 and TRBJ1-3, is DVKVTQSSRYLVKRTGEKVFLECVQDMDHENMFWYRQDPGLGLRLIYFSYDVKMKEKGDIPEGYSVSREKKERFSLILESASTNQTSMYLCASSFRGAGNTIYFGEGSWLTVV.

This chain uses TRBV5-5 with TRBJ1-2, with TRBD1 identical over 8 bases. CDR1 is SGHKS, CDR2 YYEKEE, per germline (reference sequence). The V gene end was trimmed by 4 bases and the J gene end by 2 bases; junction bases not matched to a gene: 4. The CDR3 loop spans 14 amino acids. CDR3 amino acids: CASSATGDNYGYTF. DNA for the CDR3: TGTGCCAGCAGCGCGACAGGGGACAACTATGGCTACACCTTC.

The V and J genes are TRBV9 and TRBJ2-7, with a tentative D call TRBD2 (6 bases). Per germline, CDR1 SGDLS and CDR2 YYNGEE. This CDR3 has 15 residues. The germline V and J ends were trimmed by 2 bases and 5 bases, with 17 bases remaining between them. The CDR3 region is CASSVGSSVGNEQYF. The CDR3 nucleotides are TGTGCCAGCAGCGTCGGTTCTAGCGTTGGGAACGAGCAGTACTTC. Variable domain in full (rest from reference TRBV9 and TRBJ2-7): DSGVTQTPKHLITATGQRVTLRCSPRSGDLSVYWYQQSLDQGLQFLIQYYNGEERAKGNILERFSAQQFPDLHSELNLSSLELGDSALYFCASSVGSSVGNEQYFGPGTRLTVT.